The T cell receptor beta chain described here comes from a study of T-cell reconstitution after alpha-beta-depleted transplantation in children. It was with unique molecular identifiers that the TCRbeta library was prepared. TCRdb ran MiXCR on the PCR reads and lists one entry per CDR3 protein. Of 450,000 to 550,000 distinct CDR3 sequences in the sample, more than 9.5% are singletons; the top ten hold about 15%. This clonotype was recorded many times. The antigen is undetermined. Study-wide points: Newly produced T cells mostly provided counts and TCRbeta diversity after one year, as hyperexpanded clones declined. The high TCRbeta diversity at day 60 in some patients came from surviving recipient T cells and thymic progenitors. Alpha-beta T cells present about two months after transplant were reported to originate from several hundred expanded graft clones.

This specimen consisted of PBMCs, mostly from graft donor cells, obtained 180 days after TCRalphabeta/CD19-depleted stem cell transplant. This clonotype originated in a female patient between 2 and 15 years old who had a stem cell transplant for aplastic anemia, so the T cells may come from the graft donor.

The CDR3 reads CSVEGHQTGELFF. The CDR3 DNA sequence: TGCAGCGTTGAAGGACACCAAACCGGGGAGCTGTTTTTT. J is TRBJ2-2 and V is TRBV29-1, with D uncertain. CDR1 is SQVTM, CDR2 ANQGSEA, per germline. V lost 1 base to trimming and J lost 5 bases, with 8 bases between them. The CDR3 is made up of 13 amino acids.